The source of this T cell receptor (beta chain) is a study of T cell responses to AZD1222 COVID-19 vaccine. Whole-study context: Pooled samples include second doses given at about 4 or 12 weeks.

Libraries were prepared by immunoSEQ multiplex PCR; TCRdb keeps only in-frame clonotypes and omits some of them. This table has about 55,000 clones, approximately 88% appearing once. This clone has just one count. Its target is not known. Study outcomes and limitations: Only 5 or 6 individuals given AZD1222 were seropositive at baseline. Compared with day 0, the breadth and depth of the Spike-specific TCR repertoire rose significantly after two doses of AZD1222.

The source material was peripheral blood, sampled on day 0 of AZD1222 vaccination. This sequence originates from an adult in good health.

CDR3 nucleotide sequence: TGTGCCAGCAGTCCCCTGACGGGCTCCTACGAGCAGTACTTC. Its translation is CASSPLTGSYEQYF. This sequence joins TRBV6-5 and TRBJ2-7; D remains unclear. This CDR3 contains 14 residues. Trimming removed 5 bases at V and 0 bases at J, with 11 bases between. Germline V gives CDR1 MNHEY, CDR2 SVGAGI.